One sample yielded the 16 T cell receptor beta chains listed below, sequenced in a study of control samples from healthy donors and cancer patients. TCRdb's copy holds only in-frame clones and misses some; the assay was immunoSEQ multiplex PCR. Of roughly 29,000 clones in the sample, 87% were seen once. Specimen: formalin-fixed, paraffin-embedded tissue. Receptor source: a female donor with melanoma.

The rearrangement links TRBV10-3 to TRBJ1-3; the D is unclear. CDR3 length: 14 amino acids. Trimming cost V 7 bases and J 4 bases, with 14 bases left between them. CDR1 is ENHRY and CDR2 is SYGVKD in the germline V gene. CDR3 nucleotides: TGTGCCATCACTGCGATAGAGGCGGGAAACACCATATATTTT. It yields the protein CAITAIEAGNTIYF.

CDR3 sequence reads: CASSVGASGRLVGELFF. The CDR3 coding sequence is TGTGCCAGCAGCGTAGGTGCGAGCGGGAGATTGGTCGGGGAGCTGTTTTTT. The rearrangement uses TRBV9 and TRBJ2-2, with 8 bases matching TRBD2. CDR1 is SGDLS, CDR2 YYNGEE, per germline. The length of the CDR3 is 17 residues. J lost 7 bases, V lost 0 bases, and 11 bases had no gene match.

In regard to this clone: The identical CDR3 is also encoded by other nucleotide sequences in the sample. This chain joins TRBV5-8 and TRBJ2-2; tentatively, D is TRBD2 (5 bases). Germline V gives CDR1 SGHTS, CDR2 YDEGEE. V lost 0 bases and J lost 6, with 12 bases in between. This CDR3 contains 15 residues. The CDR3 protein is CASSLGAGWSGELFF. The CDR3 nucleotides are TGTGCCAGCAGCTTGGGTGCGGGCTGGTCCGGGGAGCTGTTTTTT.

CDR3 sequence (DNA): TGTGCCAGCAGCCGCCCTGACAGGACAGGTCAATTCTTGAACACTGAAGCTTTCTTT. The encoded protein is CASSRPDRTGQFLNTEAFF. The genes are TRBV7-8 and TRBJ1-1, with TRBD1 matching 7 bases. Trimming removed 5 bases from V and 0 bases from J; junction bases left unmatched: 18. Germline V CDR1 and CDR2: SGHVS, FQNEAQ. This CDR3 has 19 amino acids.

The chain recombines TRBV10-3 with TRBJ1-1; the D is unclear. Trimming took off 0 bases at V and 1 base at J, with 9 bases between the two ends. CDR3 length equals 15 residues. CDR1 and CDR2 from the germline V gene are ENHRY and SYGVKD. The CDR3 sequence is CAISESTWGNTEAFF. The CDR3 bases are TGTGCCATCAGTGAGTCGACTTGGGGGAACACTGAAGCTTTCTTT.

The chain is built from TRBV10-3 and TRBJ1-1; possibly TRBD1 for D (6 bases). This CDR3 comprises 14 residues. Trimming took 10 bases from V and 0 from J, leaving 15 bases between them. Germline V CDR1 and CDR2: ENHRY, SYGVKD. DNA for the CDR3: TGTGCCACCACCGCCTGGACAGTGAACACTGAAGCTTTCTTT. Amino acid sequence: CATTAWTVNTEAFF.

The CDR3 loop is CASSQVSTGVGDTQYF. The CDR3, as DNA: TGCGCCAGCAGCCAGGTTAGCACGGGAGTAGGCGATACGCAGTATTTT. The chain joins TRBV4-1 to TRBJ2-3; possible D gene TRBD2, 6 bases. The V end lost 3 bases, the J end lost 6 bases, and 19 bases lay between the germline ends. The CDR3 spans 16 residues. The germline gives CDR1 MGHRA, CDR2 YSYEKL.

The chain combines TRBV27 with TRBJ2-7; possibly TRBD1 for D (6 bases). The CDR3 runs to 13 residues. V was clipped by 4 bases and J by 3 bases, with 10 bases between them. Germline V gene data show CDR1 as MNHEY and CDR2 as SMNVEV (reference sequence). The CDR3 reads CASSSSGDYEQYF. CDR3 nucleotide sequence: TGTGCCAGCAGTTCGTCAGGGGACTACGAGCAGTACTTC.

This chain connects TRBV6-5 to TRBJ1-1, with D possibly matching TRBD1 (5 bases). CDR3 size: 15 residues. With 0 bases removed from V and 3 bases from J, the gap between germline ends came to 11 bases. Germline V lookup: CDR1 MNHEY, CDR2 SVGAGI. CDR3 amino acids: CASSYSQRGDTEAFF. Here the CDR3 DNA reads TGTGCCAGCAGTTACTCCCAACGGGGGGACACTGAAGCTTTCTTT.

The chain joins TRBV5-6 to TRBJ1-5, with a tentative D call TRBD1 (5 bases). Germline-derived CDR1 and CDR2 are SGHDT and YYEEEE. Trimming pared 4 bases from V and 5 bases from J, leaving 10 bases between. The CDR3 is 13 amino acids. The CDR3 DNA reads as TGTGCCAGCAGCGCAGGGAGGGATCAGCCCCAGCATTTT. It codes for CASSAGRDQPQHF.

This chain links TRBV13 with TRBJ2-7; TRBD2 agrees at 8 bases. The CDR3 runs to 14 residues. V shed 0 bases, J shed 3 bases, and the junction held 1 base outside the gene matches. Germline CDR1 PRHDT, CDR2 FYEKMQ (reference sequence). The CDR3 nucleotides read TGTGCCAGCAGCTTAGGAACTAGCGGCTACGAGCAGTACTTC. Residues: CASSLGTSGYEQYF. The entire variable domain, with the rest obtained from reference TRBV13 and TRBJ2-7, is as follows: AAGVIQSPRHLIKEKRETATLKCYPIPRHDTVYWYQQGPGQDPQFLISFYEKMQSDKGSIPDRFSAQQFSDYHSELNMSSLELGDSALYFCASSLGTSGYEQYFGPGTRLTVT.

This sequence joins TRBV24-1 and TRBJ2-3; D possibly corresponds to TRBD2 (6 bases). The CDR3 totals 13 residues. In germline, CDR1 is KGHDR, CDR2 SFDVKD. V was cut by 10 bases and J by 1 base, with 11 bases left in between. The CDR3 protein is CATSGAGTDTQYF. CDR3 DNA sequence: TGTGCCACTAGCGGCGCGGGCACAGATACGCAGTATTTT.

The rearrangement links TRBV5-1 to TRBJ2-7; tentatively, D is TRBD2 (5 bases). The CDR3 is 13 amino acids. V gave up 4 bases and J gave up 1 base, with 9 bases separating them. Germline V gives CDR1 SGHRS, CDR2 YFSETQ. The DNA for the CDR3 is TGCGCCAGCAGCCCCTGGACTTCCTACGAGCAGTACTTC. Protein sequence: CASSPWTSYEQYF.

This clone was found once. The chain recombines TRBV4-1 with TRBJ1-4; possibly TRBD1 for D (6 bases). V gave up 1 base and J gave up 4 bases, with 7 bases separating them. CDR1 and CDR2 from the germline V gene are MGHRA and YSYEKL. CDR3 size: 14 residues. This CDR3 is CASSQGQVNEKLFF. The DNA of the CDR3 is TGCGCCAGCAGCCAAGGACAGGTTAATGAAAAACTGTTTTTT.

The rearrangement links TRBV5-8 to TRBJ1-4; D gene ambiguous. V was shortened by 3 bases and J by 6 bases, with 12 bases between the two germline ends. The germline gives CDR1 SGHTS, CDR2 YDEGEE. The CDR3 extends over 14 amino acids. This CDR3 is CASSWDKDYEKLFF. CDR3 DNA: TGTGCCAGCAGCTGGGATAAAGATTATGAAAAACTGTTTTTT.

The sample holds a few counts of this clone. The V call is TRBV5-6, the J call TRBJ2-4; D possibly corresponds to TRBD2 (5 bases). Per the germline V gene, CDR1 is SGHDT and CDR2 is YYEEEE. This CDR3 comprises 12 residues. Trimming took off 4 bases at V and 12 bases at J, with 14 bases between the two ends. The CDR3 protein is CASSIRDVTQYF. CDR3 in DNA: TGTGCCAGCAGCATACGGGATGTCACTCAGTACTTC.